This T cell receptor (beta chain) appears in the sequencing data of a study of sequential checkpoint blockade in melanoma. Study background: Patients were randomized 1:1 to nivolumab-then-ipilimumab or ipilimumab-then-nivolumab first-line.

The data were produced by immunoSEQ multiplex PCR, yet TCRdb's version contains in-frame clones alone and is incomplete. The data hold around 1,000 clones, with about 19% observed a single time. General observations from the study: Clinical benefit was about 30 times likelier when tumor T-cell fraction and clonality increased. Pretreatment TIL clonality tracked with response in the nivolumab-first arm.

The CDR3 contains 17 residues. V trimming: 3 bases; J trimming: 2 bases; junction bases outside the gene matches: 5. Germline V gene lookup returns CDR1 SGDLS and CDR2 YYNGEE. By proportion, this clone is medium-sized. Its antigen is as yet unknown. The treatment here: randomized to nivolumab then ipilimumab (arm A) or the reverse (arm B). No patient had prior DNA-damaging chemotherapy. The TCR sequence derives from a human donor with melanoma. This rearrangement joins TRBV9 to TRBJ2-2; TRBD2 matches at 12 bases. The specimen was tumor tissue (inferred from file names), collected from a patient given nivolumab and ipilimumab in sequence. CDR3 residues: CASSASSGRVNTGELFF. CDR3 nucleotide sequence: TGTGCCAGCAGCGCATCTAGCGGGAGGGTTAACACCGGGGAGCTGTTTTTT.